A single sample gave rise to the 23 T cell receptor beta chains below, sequenced in a study of cytomegalovirus exposure and HLA in healthy donors. TCRdb keeps only in-frame clones here, not all; method: immunoSEQ multiplex PCR. The sample contains roughly 140,000 clones, about 89% of which appear only once. The sample taken for sequencing was PBMCs. These receptors originate from a woman in her late teens or twenties in good health and CMV-seropositive.

For this clone: This specimen includes other DNA sequences encoding the same CDR3. The J gene is TRBJ2-5, the V gene TRBV7-9; 8 bases map to TRBD1. CDR1 SEHNR and CDR2 FQNEAQ come from the germline V gene (reference sequence). The J segment lost 5 bases and the V segment lost 5 bases, leaving 7 bases of the junction unmatched. The CDR3 has 14 amino acids. DNA of the CDR3: TGTGCCAGCAGCCCGCGACAGGGGCGGGAGACCCAGTACTTC. It yields the protein CASSPRQGRETQYF.

This clone showed up just a few times. The chain employs TRBV28 and TRBJ2-7; the match to TRBD1 covers 7 bases. The junction had 8 bases not matched to a gene; V was cut back by 8 bases and J by 1 base. The length of the CDR3 is 14 residues. Germline V gives CDR1 MDHEN, CDR2 SYDVKM. The CDR3 DNA is TGTGCCAGCGGCCCCGGGACAGCTTCCTACGAGCAGTACTTC. Translation: CASGPGTASYEQYF.

Regarding this clone: This specimen includes other DNA sequences encoding the same CDR3. This rearrangement joins TRBV9 to TRBJ2-7, with 12 bases fitting TRBD2. This CDR3 has 15 residues. The germline gives CDR1 SGDLS, CDR2 YYNGEE. V lost 2 bases and J lost 1; bases outside the gene matches: 1. DNA for the CDR3: TGTGCCAGCAGCGTCGGACTAGCGGGGTCCTACGAGCAGTACTTC. Protein: CASSVGLAGSYEQYF.

CDR3: CASFRSSGANVLTF. The CDR3 DNA follows: TGTGCCAGCTTTCGCAGCTCTGGGGCCAACGTCCTGACTTTC. This chain connects TRBV28 to TRBJ2-6; no firm D call. The germline V gene has CDR1 MDHEN and CDR2 SYDVKM. The CDR3 covers 14 residues. The ends were cut back, 8 bases at V and 0 bases at J, with 8 bases in the middle.

The chain links TRBV5-8 to TRBJ2-7; 10 bases align to TRBD1. The CDR3 has 14 residues. The germline V gene encodes CDR1 SGHTS and CDR2 YDEGEE. The trim removed 0 bases at V and 4 bases at J, leaving 1 base unmatched. This CDR3 reads CASSLGTGGYEQYF. The CDR3 coding sequence is TGTGCCAGCAGCTTGGGGACAGGGGGTTACGAGCAGTACTTC. Using reference TRBV5-8 and TRBJ2-7 for the parts outside the CDR3, the full variable domain is EAGVTQSPTHLIKTRGQQATLRCSPISGHTSVYWYQQALGLGLQFLLWYDEGEERNRGNFPPRFSGRQFPNYSSELNVNALELEDSALYLCASSLGTGGYEQYFGPGTRLTVT.

The chain couples TRBV10-3 to TRBJ2-3, with 7 bases lining up with TRBD2. Germline CDR1 reads ENHRY; CDR2 reads SYGVKD. The J segment lost 2 bases and the V segment lost 9 bases, leaving 11 bases of the junction unmatched. The CDR3 is 15 residues long. CDR3 bases: TGTGCCATTGGCACCCGAGCGGGGCTCACAGATACGCAGTATTTT. It yields the protein CAIGTRAGLTDTQYF.

The chain couples TRBV6-5 to TRBJ1-5; possibly TRBD1 for D (5 bases). The V end was cut by 6 bases, the J end by 0 bases, with 9 bases between. Germline V lookup: CDR1 MNHEY, CDR2 SVGAGI. The CDR3 runs 14 residues. The CDR3 region is CASSSGYSNQPQHF. The DNA for the CDR3 is TGTGCCAGCAGCTCAGGGTATAGCAATCAGCCCCAGCATTTT.

This clone was detected only once. The V gene is TRBV11-2, the J gene TRBJ2-1, with TRBD2 matching 9 bases. This CDR3 contains 15 residues. The V gene's germline CDR1 is SGHAT and CDR2 FQNNGV. V lost 1 base to trimming and J lost 5 bases; unmatched junction nucleotides: 3. DNA for the CDR3: TGTGCCAGCAGCTTAGGAGCGGGAGGAAACAATGAGCAGTTCTTC. Protein product: CASSLGAGGNNEQFF.

Concerning this clone: Different DNA sequences within this sample yield the same CDR3. This chain links TRBV7-9 with TRBJ1-5; D is uncertain. V was shortened by 1 base and J by 5 bases, with 6 bases between the two germline ends. CDR3 length: 13 amino acids. Germline V gene sequence: CDR1 SEHNR, CDR2 FQNEAQ (reference sequence). The CDR3 DNA reads as TGTGCCAGCAGCTTAGAGGAGGATCAGCCCCAGCATTTT. Translation: CASSLEEDQPQHF.

This clone showed up just once. This chain connects TRBV6-5 to TRBJ2-1, with D perhaps TRBD1 (6 bases). Trimming stripped 10 bases from V and 3 bases from J, with 13 bases between. Germline CDR1 and CDR2: MNHEY and SVGAGI. The length of the CDR3 is 13 residues. CDR3 region: CATQGPDYNEQFF. Here the CDR3 DNA reads TGTGCCACCCAGGGGCCAGACTACAATGAGCAGTTCTTC.

This clone came up a few times. The chain uses TRBV19 and TRBJ2-1, with 10 bases lining up with TRBD2. Germline values: CDR1 LNHDA, CDR2 SQIVND (reference sequence). The CDR3 is made up of 15 amino acids. J lost 9 bases, V lost 5 bases, and 10 bases had no gene match. Written as DNA, the CDR3 is TGTGCCAGTAGTTCGACGCCCTTAGCGGGAGGTGAGCAGTTCTTC. This translates into CASSSTPLAGGEQFF. Complete variable domain (other parts from reference TRBV19 and TRBJ2-1): DGGITQSPKYLFRKEGQNVTLSCEQNLNHDAMYWYRQDPGQGLRLIYYSQIVNDFQKGDIAEGYSVSREKKESFPLTVTSAQKNPTAFYLCASSSTPLAGGEQFFGPGTRLTVL.

V usage is TRBV13 and J usage is TRBJ2-3, with 10 bases matching TRBD2. This CDR3 contains 18 residues. Germline V gives CDR1 PRHDT, CDR2 FYEKMQ (reference sequence). Losses at the gene ends were 0 bases for V and 0 bases for J; bases not matched to a gene: 6. CDR3 bases: TGTGCCAGCAGCTTAGGCCTGGCTAGCGGGGGTAGCACAGATACGCAGTATTTT. This codes for CASSLGLASGGSTDTQYF.

The gene calls are TRBV5-1 and TRBJ2-5; 7 bases fit TRBD2. V was clipped by 2 bases and J by 3 bases; unmatched bases: 10. Germline CDR1 SGHRS, CDR2 YFSETQ. The CDR3 sequence is 16 residues long. CDR3 sequence (DNA): TGCGCCAGCAGCTTCGGTAGCGGGTCGACAAAAGAGACCCAGTACTTC. It yields the protein CASSFGSGSTKETQYF.

This chain connects TRBV2 to TRBJ1-3; 11 nucleotides align to TRBD1. This CDR3 has 15 residues. CDR1 is SNHLY, CDR2 FYNNEI, per germline. The V segment lost 5 bases and the J segment 4 bases; nucleotides outside the gene matches: 4. Here the CDR3 reads CASSSDRGPGNTIYF. The CDR3 DNA reads as TGTGCCAGCAGTTCGGACAGGGGGCCCGGAAACACCATATATTTT.

This sequence joins TRBV20-1 and TRBJ1-2, with 7 bases aligning to TRBD1. The ends lost 6 bases at V and 9 bases at J; junction bases unmatched: 4. Looked up from germline, CDR1 is DFQATT and CDR2 is SNEGSKA (reference sequence). CDR3 length equals 10 residues. The CDR3 here is CSASGQRYTF. In nucleotides, the CDR3 is TGCAGTGCCTCGGGACAGCGCTACACCTTC.

The rearrangement links TRBV6-5 to TRBJ1-3, with a possible D match to TRBD1 (6 bases). Germline V gene sequence: CDR1 MNHEY, CDR2 SVGAGI. The CDR3 contains 14 residues. The germline V and J ends were trimmed by 7 bases and 4 bases, with 14 bases remaining between them. Here the CDR3 reads CASTTQGYGNTIYF. The CDR3 bases are TGTGCCAGCACCACCCAGGGGTACGGAAACACCATATATTTT.

CDR3 in amino acids: CASSLSPGPDTEAFF. The CDR3 DNA reads TGTGCCAGCAGTTTGTCCCCAGGGCCGGACACTGAAGCTTTCTTT. This rearrangement joins TRBV28 to TRBJ1-1; tentatively, D is TRBD1 (5 bases). Trimming removed 3 bases from V and 3 bases from J, with 14 bases in between. The CDR3 spans 15 residues. CDR1 and CDR2 (germline): MDHEN, SYDVKM.

The chain is built from TRBV27 and TRBJ2-1, with 8 bases lining up with TRBD2. Trimming at V came to 8 bases and at J to 4 bases, leaving 10 bases not matched to a gene. In germline, CDR1 is MNHEY, CDR2 SMNVEV (reference sequence). CDR3 length: 15 residues. The DNA of the CDR3 is TGTGCCAGCTGTGGGGCGGGGGGACCTTACAATGAGCAGTTCTTC. Translated, it gives CASCGAGGPYNEQFF.

J is TRBJ1-5 and V is TRBV27; 8 positions agree with TRBD1. V shed 6 bases, J shed 5 bases, and the junction held 9 bases outside the gene matches. Germline-derived CDR1 and CDR2 are MNHEY and SMNVEV (reference sequence). The CDR3 covers 15 residues. The CDR3 here is CASSKTTGGDQPQHF. In DNA form, the CDR3 reads TGTGCCAGCAGCAAAACCACAGGGGGGGATCAGCCCCAGCATTTT.

This sequence joins TRBV5-4 and TRBJ2-1, with TRBD1 as a possible D gene (6 bases). Germline CDR1 is SGHNT and CDR2 is YYREEE (reference sequence). V was clipped by 4 bases and J by 6 bases, with 11 bases between them. This CDR3 has 13 amino acids. The CDR3 DNA reads as TGTGCCAGCAGCCCGACAGGTATCAATGAGCAGTTCTTC. Translation gives CASSPTGINEQFF.

The gene calls are TRBV10-3 and TRBJ2-1; possibly TRBD1 for D (6 bases). Germline V gene lookup returns CDR1 ENHRY and CDR2 SYGVKD. The CDR3 spans 15 residues. The V end lost 10 bases, the J end lost 6 bases, and 22 bases lay between the germline ends. Here the CDR3 DNA reads TGTGCCACCAGCGGTGGGGGAGAAGGGGGCAATGAGCAGTTCTTC. It yields the protein CATSGGGEGGNEQFF.

The chain links TRBV11-2 to TRBJ2-7; 7 positions agree with TRBD2. The CDR3 is made up of 13 amino acids. CDR1 and CDR2 (germline): SGHAT, FQNNGV. Trimming took 0 bases from V and 6 from J; bases not matched to a gene: 2. The CDR3 loop reads CASSLDPGGEQYF. The CDR3 bases are TGTGCCAGCAGCTTAGATCCGGGGGGCGAGCAGTACTTC.

This clone was found once. The chain recombines TRBV28 with TRBJ2-7; TRBD1 might be the D (6 bases). Germline V gives CDR1 MDHEN, CDR2 SYDVKM. V lost 3 bases and J 4 bases, leaving 13 bases between the germline ends. The CDR3 contains 14 residues. As DNA, the CDR3 is TGTGCCAGCAGTTTGAGGGGGATCAGTTACGAGCAGTACTTC. This sequence encodes CASSLRGISYEQYF. The entire variable domain, with the rest obtained from reference TRBV28 and TRBJ2-7, is as follows: DVKVTQSSRYLVKRTGEKVFLECVQDMDHENMFWYRQDPGLGLRLIYFSYDVKMKEKGDIPEGYSVSREKKERFSLILESASTNQTSMYLCASSLRGISYEQYFGPGTRLTVT.